Given below is one TCR beta chain in context. Germline assignment: CDR1 LNHDA and CDR2 SQIVND (reference sequence). The CDR3 extends over 14 amino acids. The data were taken from a study of T cells expressing NK-cell markers. Generation of TCR beta cDNA was performed by 5'RACE template switching incorporating UMIs. TCRdb reprocessed the 5' RACE reads and reports one entry per CDR3 protein, with no DNA. This sample's clone table lists some 390,000 distinct CDR3 sequences. This sequence joins TRBV19 and TRBJ2-3; TCRdb outputs TRBD1, but without DNA this stays unchecked. The material sequenced was blood T cells: a sorted CD56 or NKG2C T cell subset, CD4+ or CD8+ T cells, or bulk PBMC T cells (not recorded which). The clonotype was recovered from a woman in her fifties or sixties in good health. CDR3 protein: CASSLGQGEDTQYF.